This is a list of T cell receptor beta chains from one sample in a study of OX40 agonist ivuxolimab in advanced cancers. Clones were sequenced by immunoSEQ multiplex PCR, and TCRdb holds only the in-frame ones, with some missing. Counted here are around 12,000 clones, 75% to 90% occurring once; the ten biggest clones make up 44%. This sample comprised CD4+ or CD8+ T cells sorted from blood, obtained in a trial of the OX40 agonist ivuxolimab. These receptors were taken from an adult with an advanced solid tumor such as melanoma, head and neck, liver or kidney cancer. The CDR3 runs from the conserved cysteine through the conserved F or W. A D gene is named only where the DNA matches it firmly. Clone size is shown for a subset of rows, as once, few, many or a class of expanded clone.

V	J	D	size	CDR3	DNA
TRBV30	TRBJ2-1	TRBD1	-	CAWHDRDYEQFF	TGTGCCTGGCATGACAGGGATTATGAGCAGTTCTTC
TRBV16	TRBJ2-7	-	-	CASSQSGYGYEQYF	TGTGCCAGCAGCCAATCCGGGTATGGCTACGAGCAGTACTTC
TRBV28	TRBJ1-3	-	-	CASTRGAGRDTIYF	TGTGCCAGCACCCGTGGGGCAGGGAGGGACACCATATATTTT
TRBV6-5	TRBJ1-1	-	-	CASSYPYGTEAFF	TGTGCCAGCAGTTACCCTTATGGGACCGAAGCTTTCTTT
TRBV7-2	TRBJ2-7	-	-	CASSLGVRVYEQYF	TGTGCCAGCAGCTTAGGAGTAAGGGTCTACGAGCAGTACTTC
TRBV15	TRBJ2-1	-	few	CATSARDNYNEQFF	TGTGCCACCAGCGCCCGGGACAACTACAATGAGCAGTTCTTC
TRBV18	TRBJ2-1	-	large	CASSLGQYNEQFF	TGTGCCAGCTCACTAGGACAGTACAATGAGCAGTTCTTC
TRBV10-2	TRBJ1-5	-	-	CASSELVLSQPQHF	TGCGCCAGCAGTGAGTTGGTTCTATCCCAGCCCCAGCATTTT
TRBV5-1	TRBJ2-7	TRBD1	-	CASSHPGQGVSEQYF	TGCGCCAGCAGTCATCCGGGACAGGGTGTTTCCGAGCAGTACTTC
TRBV5-4	TRBJ2-3	TRBD1	-	CASSLVGQGYTDTQYF	TGTGCCAGCAGCTTGGTGGGACAGGGATACACAGATACGCAGTATTTT
TRBV28	TRBJ1-5	-	-	CASIRDNNQPQHF	TGTGCCAGCATCCGGGACAACAATCAGCCCCAGCATTTT
TRBV14	TRBJ1-2	-	once	CASSQDPRGSYGYTF	TGTGCCAGCAGCCAAGATCCCCGGGGCAGCTATGGCTACACCTTC
TRBV7-9	TRBJ2-3	-	-	CASSVPGEPRLSQYF	TGTGCCAGCAGCGTGCCGGGAGAACCACGGTTGTCGCAGTATTTT
TRBV2	TRBJ2-1	-	-	CASRDIADVYNEQFF	TGTGCCAGCAGGGATATAGCGGACGTCTACAATGAGCAGTTCTTC
TRBV6-4	TRBJ2-3	TRBD2	-	CASSDSAGGPETQYF	TGTGCCAGCAGTGACTCGGCGGGGGGGCCCGAAACGCAGTATTTT
TRBV11-2	TRBJ1-1	-	-	CASSLFGVNTEAFF	TGTGCCAGCAGCTTATTCGGAGTAAACACTGAAGCTTTCTTT
TRBV5-6	TRBJ1-5	-	large	CASSLASQGPYQPQHF	TGTGCCAGCAGCTTGGCCTCGCAGGGACCGTATCAGCCCCAGCATTTT
TRBV7-9	TRBJ2-1	TRBD2	-	CASSLTAGAQPDEQFF	TGTGCCAGCAGCTTAACAGCGGGGGCCCAGCCAGATGAGCAGTTCTTC
TRBV5-5	TRBJ1-1	-	-	CASSWGALAFF	TGTGCCAGCAGCTGGGGGGCATTGGCTTTCTTT
TRBV7-9	TRBJ2-7	TRBD1	once	CASSSGQGAYYEQYF	TGTGCCAGCAGCTCAGGACAGGGCGCCTACTACGAGCAGTACTTC
TRBV27	TRBJ1-1	-	-	CASSLQDGAEAFF	TGTGCCAGCAGTTTACAGGACGGCGCTGAAGCTTTCTTT
TRBV4-3	TRBJ2-1	-	-	CASSHTTSSYNEQFF	TGCGCCAGCAGCCACACTACCAGCTCCTACAATGAGCAGTTCTTC
TRBV10-2	TRBJ2-7	-	-	CASSPQNRPYEQYF	TGCGCCAGCAGTCCCCAGAACCGTCCTTACGAGCAGTACTTC
TRBV7-2	TRBJ2-1	-	-	CASSLNGLSSYNEQFF	TGTGCCAGCAGCTTAAATGGTCTTAGCTCCTACAATGAGCAGTTCTTC
TRBV7-3	TRBJ2-1	-	once	CASSSRGGYNEQFF	TGTGCCAGCAGCTCCCGGGGCGGTTACAATGAGCAGTTCTTC
TRBV5-6	TRBJ2-7	-	-	CASSSPQGWEQYF	TGTGCCAGCAGCTCCCCACAGGGTTGGGAGCAGTACTTC
TRBV6-8	TRBJ2-7	-	-	CASSDTAGAYEQYF	TGTGCCAGCAGTGATACAGCCGGGGCCTACGAGCAGTACTTC
TRBV6-4	TRBJ2-1	-	few	CASSDTGNEQFF	TGTGCCAGCAGTGACACGGGCAATGAGCAGTTCTTC
TRBV4-1	TRBJ2-3	TRBD2	-	CASSQERGAGTDTQYF	TGCGCCAGCAGCCAAGAGCGGGGGGCTGGCACAGATACGCAGTATTTT
TRBV11-2	TRBJ1-2	-	-	CASSLDYFYGYTF	TGTGCCAGCAGCTTAGATTATTTCTATGGCTACACCTTC
TRBV19	TRBJ2-3	-	-	CASSTSSTDTQYF	TGTGCCAGTAGTACTAGTAGCACAGATACGCAGTATTTT
TRBV6-1	TRBJ1-2	TRBD1	-	CASSELGQGASGYTF	TGTGCCAGCAGTGAGTTGGGACAGGGGGCTAGTGGCTACACCTTC
TRBV4-2	TRBJ1-1	-	-	CASSQVGDTEAFF	TGTGCCAGCAGCCAAGTGGGAGATACTGAAGCTTTCTTT
TRBV7-2	TRBJ2-1	-	few	CASSLLWSSYNEQFF	TGTGCCAGCAGCCTACTCTGGAGCTCCTACAATGAGCAGTTCTTC
TRBV5-8	TRBJ2-1	-	-	CASSHRDTEWSEQFF	TGTGCCAGCAGCCACCGGGACACCGAATGGAGTGAGCAGTTCTTC
TRBV9	TRBJ2-3	TRBD1	-	CASSGRSGTEPDTQYF	TGTGCCAGCAGCGGCAGATCCGGGACAGAACCAGATACGCAGTATTTT
TRBV9	TRBJ1-5	-	-	CASSPNVGDGQPQHF	TGTGCCAGCAGCCCTAACGTGGGTGACGGTCAGCCCCAGCATTTT
TRBV10-3	TRBJ2-7	-	medium-sized	CAISESTPTTYEQYF	TGTGCCATCAGTGAGTCAACCCCCACTACCTACGAGCAGTACTTC
TRBV6-4	TRBJ2-1	-	once	CASSANWIDNEQFF	TGTGCCAGCAGTGCCAACTGGATCGACAATGAGCAGTTCTTC
TRBV4-3	TRBJ2-3	-	-	CASSRLGETVPLDF	TGCGCCAGCAGCCGCCTAGGAGAGACGGTCCCACTGGATTTT
TRBV4-3	TRBJ2-1	-	once	CASSQAFGAYNEQFF	TGCGCCAGCAGCCAAGCGTTTGGAGCCTACAATGAGCAGTTCTTC
TRBV7-9	TRBJ2-7	TRBD2	-	CASSSGGFSYEQYF	TGTGCCAGCAGCTCGGGAGGGTTTTCCTACGAGCAGTACTTC
TRBV6-6	TRBJ1-4	TRBD1	-	CASSPVSGGEKLFF	TGTGCCAGCAGCCCGGTCTCAGGGGGTGAAAAACTGTTTTTT
TRBV5-6	TRBJ2-3	TRBD2	-	CASSLEGLAGEETDTQYF	TGTGCCAGCAGCTTGGAGGGACTAGCGGGAGAGGAAACAGATACGCAGTATTTT
TRBV4-3	TRBJ2-3	-	-	CASSQALLGDTQYF	TGCGCCAGCAGCCAAGCCCTATTAGGAGATACGCAGTATTTT
TRBV30	TRBJ2-1	-	once	CAWSAGEEESYNEQFF	TGTGCCTGGAGTGCCGGGGAGGAAGAATCCTACAATGAGCAGTTCTTC
TRBV4-3	TRBJ2-5	TRBD1	-	CASSPERTGSRETQYF	TGCGCCAGCAGCCCCGAGCGGACAGGGTCGAGAGAGACCCAGTACTTC
TRBV27	TRBJ1-1	TRBD1	-	CASSDRENTEAFF	TGTGCCAGCAGCGACAGGGAGAACACTGAAGCTTTCTTT
TRBV9	TRBJ1-1	TRBD1	-	CASSARTGRTEAFF	TGTGCCAGCAGCGCCCGGACAGGACGCACTGAAGCTTTCTTT
TRBV2	TRBJ2-7	-	-	CASSEAPAGFGYEQYF	TGTGCCAGCAGTGAAGCGCCGGCAGGGTTTGGCTACGAGCAGTACTTC